A single sample gave rise to the 10 T cell receptor beta chains below, sequenced in a study of control samples from healthy donors and cancer patients (dated by TCRdb to about 2020). The library relied on the immunoSEQ multiplex PCR assay. Held by TCRdb, this immuneACCESS table contains in-frame sequences only and omits some clones. Under half of the omission traces to an unresolved V gene where checked; the cause of the rest is unknown. Here the sample has fewer than 250,000 clones; 91% occur a single time. The biggest ten clones account for roughly 1.9% of the sample. The sample comprised blood. These receptors were obtained from a man younger than 45 in good health.

The genes are TRBV5-1 and TRBJ1-6; a possible D gene is TRBD1 (5 bases). The ends were cut back, 0 bases at V and 4 bases at J, with 14 bases in the middle. Germline V gene lookup returns CDR1 SGHRS and CDR2 YFSETQ. The CDR3 is 17 amino acids. The CDR3 loop is CASSLEFRGPYNSPLHF. Here the CDR3 DNA reads TGCGCCAGCAGCTTGGAGTTTAGGGGACCTTATAATTCACCCCTCCACTTT.

The chain links TRBV15 to TRBJ2-1; 10 nucleotides match TRBD1. The J segment lost 9 bases and the V segment lost 7 bases, leaving 6 bases of the junction unmatched. CDR1 is LNHNV, CDR2 YYDKDF, per germline (reference sequence). The CDR3 sequence is 13 residues long. CDR3 DNA: TGTGCCACCATAGAGACAGGGGGCTTTGAGCAGTTCTTC. Encoded protein: CATIETGGFEQFF.

The chain recombines TRBV6-5 with TRBJ2-2; 9 bases are shared with TRBD2. This CDR3 has 14 residues. The germline CDR1 and CDR2 sequences are MNHEY and SVGAGI. The V gene end was trimmed by 10 bases and the J gene end by 3 bases; junction bases not matched to a gene: 6. The CDR3 DNA reads TGTGCCACTTCGAGACTAGCGGACACCGGGGAGCTGTTTTTT. This encodes CATSRLADTGELFF.

The genes are TRBV5-5 and TRBJ2-1, with 10 bases that match TRBD1. Looked up from germline, CDR1 is SGHKS and CDR2 is YYEKEE (reference sequence). The CDR3 loop spans 14 amino acids. J gave up 10 bases and V 1 base, and 5 bases lay outside the gene matches. The CDR3 protein is CASSLIQTGGEQFF. In nucleotides, the CDR3 is TGTGCCAGCAGCTTGATACAGACAGGGGGCGAGCAGTTCTTC.

This clone was seen just once. This rearrangement joins TRBV19 to TRBJ1-2; D is perhaps TRBD1 (5 bases). Trimming took off 1 base at V and 7 bases at J, with 16 bases between the two ends. CDR1 LNHDA and CDR2 SQIVND come from the germline V gene (reference sequence). The CDR3 length is 15 residues. Written as DNA, the CDR3 is TGTGCCAGTAGTATAGTCCTCCCAGGGAACAGTGGCTACACCTTC. This gives the protein CASSIVLPGNSGYTF.

The chain combines TRBV5-4 with TRBJ1-2; D gene uncertain. Trimming pared 0 bases from V and 8 bases from J, leaving 11 bases between. The CDR3 runs 13 residues. CDR1 and CDR2 from the germline V gene are SGHNT and YYREEE (reference sequence). The CDR3 DNA follows: TGTGCCAGCAGCTTGGATAGGGTGCGGGGCTACACCTTC. It encodes CASSLDRVRGYTF.

The J gene is TRBJ1-2, the V gene TRBV24-1, with D perhaps matching TRBD1 (5 bases). V shed 5 bases and J shed 4 bases, with 16 bases lying between them. This CDR3 contains 15 residues. The V gene's germline CDR1 is KGHDR and CDR2 SFDVKD. The CDR3 loop reads CATSVPEGKGYGYTF. CDR3 bases: TGTGCCACCAGTGTCCCGGAGGGGAAGGGCTATGGCTACACCTTC.

This clone was counted between two and nine times. V usage is TRBV6-6 and J usage is TRBJ1-1; D not resolved. Per the germline V gene, CDR1 is MNHNY and CDR2 is SVGAGI (reference sequence). The CDR3 is made up of 15 amino acids. V lost 0 bases and J lost 4, with 12 bases in between. CDR3 nucleotides: TGTGCCAGCAGTTACTCGGGGAGGAGGAGCACTGAAGCTTTCTTT. It codes for CASSYSGRRSTEAFF.

The rearrangement uses TRBV11-2 and TRBJ1-2, with 9 positions matching TRBD1. The trim removed 5 bases at V and 8 bases at J, leaving 12 bases unmatched. This CDR3 is 15 amino acids long. Germline V gene lookup returns CDR1 SGHAT and CDR2 FQNNGV. The CDR3 sequence is CASSPNRDRVLGYTF. In nucleotides, the CDR3 is TGTGCCAGCAGCCCGAACCGGGACAGGGTGCTGGGCTACACCTTC.

This clone showed up just once. The chain joins TRBV6-4 to TRBJ1-1; 8 bases match TRBD1. CDR1 is MRHNA and CDR2 is SNTAGT in the germline V gene. The CDR3 contains 15 residues. Unmatched junction bases numbered 4, after V lost 3 bases and J lost 1 base. CDR3 DNA: TGTGCCAGCAGTGAGTGGACAGGGAAGAACACTGAAGCTTTCTTT. Its protein is CASSEWTGKNTEAFF.